The next 21 T cell receptor beta chains were all read from a single sample in a study of control samples from healthy donors and cancer patients. TCRdb keeps only in-frame clones here, not all; method: immunoSEQ multiplex PCR. The sample shows about 130,000 clones, approximately 91% of them seen only once. Sequencing was performed on blood. All receptors come from a man in his forties or fifties in good health.

This clone was detected only once. This chain links TRBV28 with TRBJ1-5; D unresolved. The CDR3 sequence is 14 residues long. Between the trimmed V and J ends, which lost 5 bases and 4 bases, there was a span of 12 bases. Germline CDR1 is MDHEN and CDR2 is SYDVKM. The CDR3 nucleotides read TGTGCCAGCAGTAAATTGGAGGCTAATCAGCCCCAGCATTTT. Translating gives CASSKLEANQPQHF.

The V gene is TRBV2, the J gene TRBJ2-7; 15 bases fit TRBD2. From germline, CDR1 is SNHLY and CDR2 FYNNEI. V shed 3 bases, J shed 12 bases, and the junction held 6 bases outside the gene matches. This CDR3 contains 14 residues. This CDR3 is CASSEGLAGGFTYF. The CDR3, as DNA: TGTGCCAGCAGTGAGGGACTAGCGGGGGGTTTTACGTACTTC.

The chain is built from TRBV7-9 and TRBJ2-1; 16 bases align to TRBD2. Unmatched junction bases numbered 8, after V lost 7 bases and J lost 11 bases. In germline, CDR1 is SEHNR, CDR2 FQNEAQ (reference sequence). CDR3 length: 15 residues. The CDR3: CASTNGTSGGAKQFF. In DNA form, the CDR3 reads TGTGCCAGCACCAATGGGACTAGCGGGGGGGCAAAGCAGTTCTTC. The complete variable domain, with remaining parts taken from reference TRBV7-9 and TRBJ2-1, reads DTGVSQNPRHKITKRGQNVTFRCDPISEHNRLYWYRQTLGQGPEFLTYFQNEAQLEKSRLLSDRFSAERPKGSFSTLEIQRTEQGDSAMYLCASTNGTSGGAKQFFGPGTRLTVL.

The chain links TRBV7-9 to TRBJ2-6, with a weak D call TRBD1 (6 bases). The CDR3 is 18 amino acids. Trimming stripped 1 base from V and 0 bases from J, with 13 bases between. The germline V gene has CDR1 SEHNR and CDR2 FQNEAQ (reference sequence). Here the CDR3 reads CASSLGPGAHSGANVLTF. CDR3 coding DNA: TGTGCCAGCAGCTTAGGTCCAGGGGCCCACTCTGGGGCCAACGTCCTGACTTTC.

Here the CDR3 reads CASSGSGDYYSPLHF. DNA for the CDR3: TGTGCCAGCAGCGGGTCGGGGGACTACTATTCACCCCTCCACTTT. The V call is TRBV13, the J call TRBJ1-6; weak D call: TRBD1 (5 bases). The CDR3 extends over 15 amino acids. Germline V CDR1 and CDR2: PRHDT, FYEKMQ (reference sequence). V was cut by 5 bases and J by 8 bases, with 16 bases left in between.

This clone was counted a single time. The chain joins TRBV10-1 to TRBJ2-7; D is uncertain. Trimming cost V 2 bases and J 4 bases, with 15 bases left between them. This CDR3 has 15 amino acids. Germline assignment: CDR1 WNHNN and CDR2 SYGVQD (reference sequence). DNA for the CDR3: TGCGCCAGCAGTGAGGGAGACCCCGCGGAATACGAGCAGTACTTC. Its protein is CASSEGDPAEYEQYF.

The J gene is TRBJ2-1, the V gene TRBV24-1, with 9 positions matching TRBD2. Germline values: CDR1 KGHDR, CDR2 SFDVKD. The CDR3 is 15 amino acids. V lost 5 bases, J lost 4 bases, and 5 bases stayed unmatched. DNA of the CDR3: TGTGCCACCAGTGTTAGCGGGGGAGCATACAATGAGCAGTTCTTC. Translated, it gives CATSVSGGAYNEQFF.

This clone was observed a few times. This chain joins TRBV18 and TRBJ1-2; 9 bases map to TRBD1. In germline, CDR1 is KGHSH, CDR2 LQKENI. The CDR3 runs to 15 residues. The V gene end was trimmed by 6 bases and the J gene end by 6 bases; junction bases not matched to a gene: 11. The CDR3 coding sequence is TGTGCCAGCTCCCCCGGGGGGGACAGGGTCGATGGCTACACCTTC. This codes for CASSPGGDRVDGYTF.

The chain combines TRBV6-2 or TRBV6-3 with TRBJ2-7; 12 bases map to TRBD2. The CDR3 sequence is 14 residues long. The V gene end was trimmed by 4 bases and the J gene end by 6 bases; junction bases not matched to a gene: 4. Looked up from germline, CDR1 is MNHEY and CDR2 is SVGEGT. CDR3 sequence: CASSWTSGDIEQYF. In DNA, the CDR3 is TGTGCCAGCAGTTGGACTAGCGGGGATATCGAGCAGTACTTC.

The CDR3 nucleotides read TGTGCCATCAGTGAGTCCCAGAGGAATCAGCCCCAGCATTTT. Translating gives CAISESQRNQPQHF. The chain carries TRBV10-3 and TRBJ1-5; the D is unclear. This CDR3 comprises 14 residues. CDR1 is ENHRY, CDR2 SYGVKD, per germline. V was pared by 0 bases and J by 4 bases, with 7 bases between.

The chain couples TRBV15 to TRBJ1-2; D gene unclear. The CDR3 has 15 residues. Looked up from germline, CDR1 is LNHNV and CDR2 is YYDKDF (reference sequence). Trimming took off 3 bases at V and 8 bases at J, with 19 bases between the two ends. The CDR3, as DNA: TGTGCCACCAGCAGGGAGGGTGGCAGTATTGTAGGCTACACCTTC. It yields the protein CATSREGGSIVGYTF.

The chain joins TRBV10-3 to TRBJ1-3; TRBD1 is a possible D gene (5 bases). CDR3 length: 14 amino acids. Deletions cut 11 bases from V and 4 bases from J, with 18 bases between. Germline lookup yields CDR1 ENHRY and CDR2 SYGVKD. CDR3 coding DNA: TGTGCCGCCCAGGGAAGCTCCTCGGGAAACACCATATATTTT. Its translation is CAAQGSSSGNTIYF.

By sample fraction, this clone is medium-sized (0.01 to 0.1%). This chain uses TRBV7-9 with TRBJ2-7; D uncertain. Germline V CDR1 and CDR2: SEHNR, FQNEAQ (reference sequence). Trimming shortened V by 5 bases and J by 3 bases, and 14 bases separated the two germline ends. The CDR3 contains 14 residues. In DNA, the CDR3 is TGTGCCAGCAGCGGAGAAGCAGCTGTCTACGAGCAGTACTTC. It encodes CASSGEAAVYEQYF.

This sequence joins TRBV24-1 and TRBJ2-3; 11 bases line up with TRBD2. Germline assignment: CDR1 KGHDR and CDR2 SFDVKD. The CDR3 is 14 residues long. V lost 9 bases, J lost 1 base, and 2 bases stayed unmatched. The CDR3 region is CATALAGGTDTQYF. The CDR3 DNA follows: TGTGCCACCGCACTAGCGGGAGGCACAGATACGCAGTATTTT.

This chain joins TRBV5-1 and TRBJ1-4; TRBD1 aligns across 8 bases. The J segment lost 11 bases and the V segment lost 0 bases, leaving 6 bases of the junction unmatched. CDR1 SGHRS and CDR2 YFSETQ come from the germline V gene. This CDR3 is 14 amino acids long. CDR3 amino acids: CASSLGTGSGKLFF. CDR3 DNA sequence: TGCGCCAGCAGCTTGGGGACAGGGTCTGGGAAACTGTTTTTT.

This rearrangement joins TRBV15 to TRBJ2-3, with TRBD1 as a possible D gene (6 bases). Per the germline V gene, CDR1 is LNHNV and CDR2 is YYDKDF (reference sequence). The CDR3 runs to 14 residues. Deletions cut 4 bases from V and 2 bases from J, with 10 bases between. The CDR3: CATSTGQPTDTQYF. The CDR3 coding sequence is TGTGCCACCAGCACCGGACAGCCCACAGATACGCAGTATTTT.

The V call is TRBV11-3, the J call TRBJ1-1, with a tentative D call TRBD1 (6 bases). Germline-derived CDR1 and CDR2 are SGHNT and YENEEA. V lost 1 base, J lost 0 bases, and 12 bases lay in between. This CDR3 is built from 16 residues. CDR3 bases: TGTGCCAGCAGCTTAGGGGAGGGGGGGATGAACACTGAAGCTTTCTTT. Translating it yields CASSLGEGGMNTEAFF.

V is TRBV6-6 and J is TRBJ2-7; tentatively, D is TRBD1 (5 bases). Looked up from germline, CDR1 is MNHNY and CDR2 is SVGAGI (reference sequence). Deletions cut 5 bases from V and 4 bases from J, with 9 bases between. This CDR3 comprises 12 residues. CDR3 in DNA: TGTGCCAGCAGTGCTAGGGGTTACGAGCAGTACTTC. Encoded protein: CASSARGYEQYF.

The chain carries TRBV5-8 and TRBJ1-6; no firm D call. The V gene lost 3 bases and the J gene lost 7 bases, with 14 bases spanning the gap. CDR3 length equals 15 residues. Germline CDR1 SGHTS, CDR2 YDEGEE. This CDR3 reads CASSSQVLWNSPLHF. In DNA, the CDR3 is TGTGCCAGCAGCTCCCAGGTTCTTTGGAATTCACCCCTCCACTTT.

This clone showed up just once. The chain carries TRBV11-3 and TRBJ1-4, with TRBD1 identical over 10 bases. V shed 3 bases, J shed 5 bases, and the junction held 6 bases outside the gene matches. Germline V gene sequence: CDR1 SGHNT, CDR2 YENEEA. CDR3 size: 16 residues. This chain's CDR3 is CASSFLGGQGNEKLFF. The CDR3 bases are TGTGCCAGCAGCTTTCTGGGGGGACAGGGGAATGAAAAACTGTTTTTT.

This chain links TRBV11-2 with TRBJ1-3; D call uncertain. The CDR3 is 13 amino acids. CDR1 is SGHAT, CDR2 FQNNGV, per germline. Trimming left V 6 bases short and J 0 bases short, with 6 bases between. As DNA, the CDR3 is TGTGCCAGCAGACAAAACTCTGGAAACACCATATATTTT. Residues: CASRQNSGNTIYF.